These 5 T cell receptor beta chains were all obtained from the same sample, sequenced in a study of shared clonotypes between healthy human individuals. TCRdb's table, derived via immunoSEQ multiplex PCR, lists solely in-frame clones and lacks some. The repertoire holds around 690,000 clones, with roughly 87% as singletons. Sequenced: memory CD8+ T cells from PBMCs. Specified subset: CD45RO+ cells pooled with CCR7-negative TemRA cells. These receptor sequences come from a man between 18 and 29 years old in good health. Some clones in this sample may be carry-over from other donors' samples.

This clone is a singleton in its sample. The V call is TRBV28, the J call TRBJ2-1; unclear D gene. The ends were cut back, 7 bases at V and 4 bases at J, with 14 bases in the middle. Germline V CDR1 and CDR2: MDHEN, SYDVKM. The CDR3 totals 14 residues. The CDR3: CASTTQDLYNEQFF. In DNA form, the CDR3 reads TGTGCCAGCACCACTCAAGACCTTTACAATGAGCAGTTCTTC.

V gene TRBV27 combines with J gene TRBJ2-7; D gene ambiguous. The CDR3 runs to 14 residues. Trimming stripped 6 bases from V and 6 bases from J, with 18 bases between. CDR1 MNHEY and CDR2 SMNVEV come from the germline V gene (reference sequence). In DNA form, the CDR3 reads TGTGCCAGCAGCTCGGGCCCCGAGGTCGGCGAGCAGTACTTC. It specifies CASSSGPEVGEQYF.

The chain uses TRBV9 and TRBJ2-1; a weak D match, TRBD2 (5 bases). The CDR3 length is 15 residues. V shed 3 bases and J shed 0 bases, with 10 bases lying between them. The germline V gene encodes CDR1 SGDLS and CDR2 YYNGEE. CDR3 sequence: CASSDGGNSYNEQFF. CDR3 in DNA: TGTGCCAGCAGCGACGGAGGAAACTCCTACAATGAGCAGTTCTTC.

This clone has only a few counts. This chain uses TRBV19 with TRBJ1-1, with TRBD1 matching 7 bases. The trim removed 3 bases at V and 5 bases at J, leaving 3 bases unmatched. CDR3 size: 13 residues. Germline CDR1 reads LNHDA; CDR2 reads SQIVND (reference sequence). The CDR3: CASSMTGWTEAFF. Here the CDR3 DNA reads TGTGCCAGTAGTATGACAGGGTGGACTGAAGCTTTCTTT.

The chain has TRBV5-1 and TRBJ2-1; 8 nucleotides match TRBD2. Germline V gene data show CDR1 as SGHRS and CDR2 as YFSETQ. After removal of 4 bases from V and 10 bases from J, the junction contained 7 bases not matched to a gene. There are 13 residues in the CDR3. The CDR3 DNA follows: TGCGCCAGCAGCCACCGGACTAGCCAGGAGCAGTTCTTC. As protein: CASSHRTSQEQFF.